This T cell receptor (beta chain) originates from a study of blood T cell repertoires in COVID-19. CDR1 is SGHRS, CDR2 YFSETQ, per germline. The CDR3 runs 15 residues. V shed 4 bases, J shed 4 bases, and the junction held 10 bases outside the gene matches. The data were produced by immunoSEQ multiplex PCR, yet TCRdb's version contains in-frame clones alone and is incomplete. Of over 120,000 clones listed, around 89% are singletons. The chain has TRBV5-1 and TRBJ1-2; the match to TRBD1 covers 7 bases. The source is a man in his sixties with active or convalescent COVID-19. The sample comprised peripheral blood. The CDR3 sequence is CASSLGDRMSYGYTF. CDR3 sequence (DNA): TGCGCCAGCAGCCTAGGGGACAGAATGAGCTATGGCTACACCTTC. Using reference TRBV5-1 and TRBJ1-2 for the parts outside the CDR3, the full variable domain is KAGVTQTPRYLIKTRGQQVTLSCSPISGHRSVSWYQQTPGQGLQFLFEYFSETQRNKGNFPGRFSGRQFSNSRSEMNVSTLELGDSALYLCASSLGDRMSYGYTFGSGTRLTVV.